This TCR beta chain appears in the sequencing data of a study of blood T cell repertoires in COVID-19. Study details: The origin of the acute and convalescent COVID-19 samples was the United States, Italy and Spain. PBMCs, B-cell-depleted T cells, or T cells were the source of the cDNA or gDNA that made up the material.

Methods used by the authors: Amplifying reference gene primers gave estimates of nucleated cell counts. Sequencing used immunoSEQ multiplex PCR; TCRdb keeps in-frame clones, though not all of them. That table supplies the V and J calls and clone size; D and trimming were determined from the DNA. Of some 130,000 clones listed, more than 70% are singletons. This TCR came from a human donor in a cohort sampled during active COVID-19. The source material was peripheral blood.

The CDR3 reads CASSKTGAQYF. CDR3 sequence (DNA): TGTGCCAGCAGTAAGACAGGTGCGCAGTATTTT. V and J are TRBV25-1 and TRBJ2-3; perhaps TRBD1 as D (6 bases). CDR1 and CDR2 from the germline V gene are MGHDK and SYGVNS. The CDR3 contains 11 residues. V shed 5 bases and J shed 10 bases, with 10 bases lying between them.